This T cell receptor (beta chain) was documented in a study of PD-1 blockade in classical Hodgkin lymphoma. Whole-study findings and limits: According to reports, newly diagnosed patients had lower baseline TCR diversity than healthy donors, and relapsed/refractory patients had lower baseline TCR diversity still.

Brentuximab vedotin exposure varied, and every patient relapsed after autologous stem cell transplantation. Comment on this clone: Its specificity is not known.

Germline assignment: CDR1 MNHNY and CDR2 SVGAGI (reference sequence). V was clipped by 5 bases and J by 3 bases; unmatched bases: 7. The length of the CDR3 is 14 residues. The table came from immunoSEQ multiplex PCR; TCRdb's copy has only in-frame clones and leaves some out. The sample yields tens of thousands of clones, approximately 90% seen once. This TCR derives from a human donor with classical Hodgkin lymphoma. The J gene is TRBJ2-7, the V gene TRBV6-6; 7 bases align to TRBD1. The sample here was peripheral blood mononuclear cells (PBMCs), taken at baseline. CDR3 sequence reads: CASSAPGQNYEQYF. As DNA, the CDR3 is TGTGCCAGCAGTGCCCCGGGACAGAACTACGAGCAGTACTTC.